This T cell receptor (beta chain) was captured by sequencing in a study of blood T cell repertoires in COVID-19. Study summary: Collection of acute and convalescent COVID-19 samples took place in the United States, Italy and Spain. Sample material is recorded as cDNA or gDNA derived from T cells, B-cell-depleted T cells, or PBMCs.

The germline V gene has CDR1 MGHDK and CDR2 SYGVNS. Losses at the gene ends were 6 bases for V and 8 bases for J; bases not matched to a gene: 7. The length of the CDR3 is 15 residues. In the study's own analysis: Quantification of nucleated cells was approximated via reference gene primer amplification. The assay was immunoSEQ multiplex PCR, and TCRdb's table has in-frame clones only and misses some. V and J calls and clone size are copied from that table; D and trimming were computed from the DNA. The sample holds approximately 54,000 clones, roughly 88% seen once. Sequenced sample: peripheral blood. V and J are TRBV25-1 and TRBJ2-1; 13 nucleotides line up with TRBD2. This TCR came from a human donor in a cohort sampled during active COVID-19. The CDR3 DNA sequence: TGTGCCAGCAGCGAGACTAGCGGGAGGTCCTATGAGCAGTTCTTC. Its protein product is CASSETSGRSYEQFF. Combining the CDR3 with reference TRBV25-1 and TRBJ2-1 gives the whole variable domain EADIYQTPRYLVIGTGKKITLECSQTMGHDKMYWYQQDPGMELHLIHYSYGVNSTEKGDLSSESTVSRIRTEHFPLTLESARPSHTSQYLCASSETSGRSYEQFFGPGTRLTVL.